The clone carrying this T cell receptor (beta chain) was picked up a small number of times. As yet, its antigen is unknown. These data belong to a study of vaccination and CD4 T cells after COVID-19. Study overall: Each of the control cultures got a CEFX pool, an HIV-1 Nef pool, or no peptide. Study observations and caveats: Convalescent patients had a median approximately 83% of reactive clones appearing only post-vaccination.

The treatment denotes: roughly nine-day PBMC culture with coronavirus spike peptide pools or control peptides (ViraFEST assay). V gave up 5 bases and J gave up 4 bases, with 14 bases separating them. The length of the CDR3 is 14 residues. CDR1 and CDR2 (germline): SEHNR, FQNEAQ (reference sequence). The Oncomine TCR Beta short-read assay was applied to DNA of cultured CD4+ T cells. TCRdb reprocessed the PCR reads with MiXCR, giving one entry per CDR3 protein. The sample lists about 15,000 distinct CDR3 sequences, roughly two fifths occurring once. The sequence was collected from a human donor who had recovered from COVID-19. The chain couples TRBV7-9 to TRBJ1-1; D is perhaps TRBD1 (6 bases). This specimen was CD4+ T cells from blood, cultured in vitro, taken before SARS-CoV-2 vaccination. The CDR3 DNA follows: TGTGCCAGCAGCCCTAAGGGGGTATCCACTGAAGCTTTCTTT. It translates to CASSPKGVSTEAFF. Supplemented by reference TRBV7-9 and TRBJ1-1, the full variable domain reads DTGVSQNPRHKITKRGQNVTFRCDPISEHNRLYWYRQTLGQGPEFLTYFQNEAQLEKSRLLSDRFSAERPKGSFSTLEIQRTEQGDSAMYLCASSPKGVSTEAFFGQGTRLTVV.